This TCR beta chain was captured in a study of T cells in localized non-small cell lung cancer (dated by TCRdb to about 2020). For context, the study as a whole: The study examined T cell repertoires in under 300 patients with early-stage NSCLC and compared tumors with uninvolved tumor-adjacent lungs. Of the NSCLC patients, roughly 130 were male and roughly 100 were female, and the mean age was approximately 66 years. All 240 or so NSCLC patients in the cohort were treatment-naive and had localized lung tumors that were resected. General study outcomes and caveats: Of the top 100 tumor clones, a median of 57 were detected in paired uninvolved adjacent lung; around 30 were also among that lung's top 100. Multi-region tumor sequencing was not performed, so intratumor heterogeneity could not be excluded. Because the study design was exploratory, TCR variables were selected using unadjusted p-values without false-discovery rate correction. Higher blood T cell density associated with longer overall survival, while higher adjacent-lung clonality associated with shorter survival. Uninvolved tumor-adjacent lung showed the highest T cell clonality, higher than tumor, which suggests more focused antigenic responses in the uninvolved tumor-adjacent lung.

This clone was seen only a few times. Its antigen target is currently unknown. Base quality data are lacking; no much larger clone is found one base away. TCR beta CDR3 regions were sequenced from DNA using the immunoSEQ Assay. On the study's bioinformatics: T cell density was computed as TCR beta template counts normalized to usable DNA estimated by amplifying housekeeping genes. Richness was estimated using the preseqR package, with extrapolation to 400,000 templates for PBMC samples and to 120,000 templates for tissue samples. Clonality was defined by subtracting Pielou's evenness from one. Tissue-enriched TCRs were identified by differential abundance testing using productive amino-acid clonotypes, minimum total count 5 and alpha 0.1. Repertoire overlap between compartments was quantified with the Jaccard Index and Morisita Overlap Index. GLIPH grouped TCR beta CDR3s together with public tetramer-defined viral CDR3s, and a viral motif had to include at least three viral sequences and show V-gene enrichment. Held by TCRdb, this immuneACCESS table contains in-frame sequences only and omits some clones. Under half of the omission traces to an unresolved V gene where checked; the cause of the rest is unknown. The V and J calls and clone size were taken over from that table, and D and trimming were inferred from the DNA. Present in this sample are around 1,500 clones, around 36% of which were seen just once. The biggest ten clones account for less than 40% of the sample.

As encoded in the germline V gene, CDR1 is SGDLS while CDR2 is YYNGEE. V is pruned by 4 bases and J by 10 bases, leaving 10 bases of the junction without a gene match. The CDR3 has 14 amino acids, counting the end cysteine and phenylalanine. Only CDR3 DNA is held: 42 bases, read in frame from base 1. Uninvolved adjacent lung was obtained at least 2 cm from the tumor margin, and the absence of atypia was confirmed by two independent pathologists. At diagnosis, peripheral blood, uninvolved tumor-adjacent lung and tumor were collected and were preserved as a mix of fresh-frozen and FFPE material. The sample here was normal lung tissue next to the tumor, taken before any cancer treatment. The sequence came from a woman aged 35 to 75 with stage II lung adenocarcinoma. In this chain, TRBV9 is recombined with TRBJ2-1, with TRBD2 identical over 8 junction bases. The CDR3 loop reads CASSIGLAPKEQFF. The sequenced DNA: TGTGCCAGCAGCATCGGACTAGCCCCAAAAGAGCAGTTCTTC. The CDR3, completed at both ends by the reference TRBV9 and TRBJ2-1 genes, gives the full variable domain DSGVTQTPKHLITATGQRVTLRCSPRSGDLSVYWYQQSLDQGLQFLIQYYNGEERAKGNILERFSAQQFPDLHSELNLSSLELGDSALYFCASSIGLAPKEQFFGPGTRLTVL.